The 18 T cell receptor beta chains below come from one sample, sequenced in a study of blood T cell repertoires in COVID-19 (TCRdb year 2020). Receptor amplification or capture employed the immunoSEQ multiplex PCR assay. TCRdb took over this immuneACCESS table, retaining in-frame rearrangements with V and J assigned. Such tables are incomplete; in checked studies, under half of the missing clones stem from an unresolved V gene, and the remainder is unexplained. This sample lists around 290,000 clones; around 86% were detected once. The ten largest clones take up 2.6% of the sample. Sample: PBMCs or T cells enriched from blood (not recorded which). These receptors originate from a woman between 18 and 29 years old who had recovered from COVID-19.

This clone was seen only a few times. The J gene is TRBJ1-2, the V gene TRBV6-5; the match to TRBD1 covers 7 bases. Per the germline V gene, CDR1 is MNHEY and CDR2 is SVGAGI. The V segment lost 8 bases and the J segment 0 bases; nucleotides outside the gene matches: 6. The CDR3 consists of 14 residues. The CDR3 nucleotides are TGTGCCAGCTCTTATGACAGGGCTAACTATGGCTACACCTTC. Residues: CASSYDRANYGYTF.

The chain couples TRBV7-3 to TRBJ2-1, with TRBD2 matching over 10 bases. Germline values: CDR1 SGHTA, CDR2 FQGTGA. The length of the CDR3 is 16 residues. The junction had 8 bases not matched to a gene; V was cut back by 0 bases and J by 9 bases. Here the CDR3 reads CASSLTLSSGSSEQFF. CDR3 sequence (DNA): TGTGCCAGCAGCTTAACCCTGTCTAGCGGGAGCAGTGAGCAGTTCTTC.

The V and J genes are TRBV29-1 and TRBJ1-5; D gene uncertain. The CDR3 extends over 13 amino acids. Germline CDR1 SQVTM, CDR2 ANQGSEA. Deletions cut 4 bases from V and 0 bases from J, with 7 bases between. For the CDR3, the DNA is TGCAGCGTTGGGTTAGATAGCAATCAGCCCCAGCATTTT. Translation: CSVGLDSNQPQHF. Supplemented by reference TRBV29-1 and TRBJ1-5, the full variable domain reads SAVISQKPSRDICQRGTSLTIQCQVDSQVTMMFWYRQQPGQSLTLIATANQGSEATYESGFVIDKFPISRPNLTFSTLTVSNMSPEDSSIYLCSVGLDSNQPQHFGDGTRLSIL.

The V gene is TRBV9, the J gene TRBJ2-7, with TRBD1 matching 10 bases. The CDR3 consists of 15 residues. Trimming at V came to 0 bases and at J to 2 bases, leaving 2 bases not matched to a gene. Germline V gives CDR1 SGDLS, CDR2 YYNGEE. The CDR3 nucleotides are TGTGCCAGCAGCGTAGAGGGGACAGGGGCCTACGAGCAGTACTTC. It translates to CASSVEGTGAYEQYF.

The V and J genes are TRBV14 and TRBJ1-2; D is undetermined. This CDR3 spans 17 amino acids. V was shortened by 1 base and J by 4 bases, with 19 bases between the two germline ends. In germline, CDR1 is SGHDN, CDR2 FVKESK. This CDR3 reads CASSQVGSLGLGYGYTF. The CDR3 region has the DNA TGTGCCAGCAGCCAAGTTGGTTCGCTAGGATTGGGCTATGGCTACACCTTC. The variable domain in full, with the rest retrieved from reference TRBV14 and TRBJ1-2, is EAGVTQFPSHSVIEKGQTVTLRCDPISGHDNLYWYRRVMGKEIKFLLHFVKESKQDESGMPNNRFLAERTGGTYSTLKVQPAELEDSGVYFCASSQVGSLGLGYGYTFGSGTRLTVV.

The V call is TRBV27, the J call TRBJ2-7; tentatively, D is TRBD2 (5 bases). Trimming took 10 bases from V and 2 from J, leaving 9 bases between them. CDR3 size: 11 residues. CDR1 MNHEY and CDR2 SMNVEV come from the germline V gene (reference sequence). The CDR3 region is CATGDPYEQYF. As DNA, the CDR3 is TGTGCCACCGGGGATCCCTACGAGCAGTACTTC.

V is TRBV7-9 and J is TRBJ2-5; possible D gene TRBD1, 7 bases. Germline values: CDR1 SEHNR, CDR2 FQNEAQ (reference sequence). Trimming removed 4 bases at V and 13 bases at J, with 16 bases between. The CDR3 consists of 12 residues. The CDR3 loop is CASSYQQGTPYF. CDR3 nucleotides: TGTGCCAGCAGCTACCAACAGGGGACTCCGTACTTC.

The CDR3: CASRGAEGINTIYF. In nucleotides, the CDR3 is TGTGCCAGCAGGGGTGCGGAGGGAATAAACACCATATATTTT. The gene calls are TRBV6-5 and TRBJ1-3; D is ambiguous. The CDR3 is 14 amino acids. Trimming shortened V by 6 bases and J by 6 bases, and 15 bases separated the two germline ends. In germline, CDR1 is MNHEY, CDR2 SVGAGI.

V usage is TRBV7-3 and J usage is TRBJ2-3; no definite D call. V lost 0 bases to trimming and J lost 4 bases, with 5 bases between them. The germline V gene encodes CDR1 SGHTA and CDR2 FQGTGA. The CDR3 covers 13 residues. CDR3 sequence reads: CASSLTQSDTQYF. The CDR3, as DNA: TGTGCCAGCAGCTTAACCCAATCAGATACGCAGTATTTT.

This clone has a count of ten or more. The CDR3 sequence: CASRDDSFYGYTF. The CDR3 region has the DNA TGTGCCAGCAGGGACGACAGCTTCTATGGCTACACCTTC. The chain joins TRBV2 to TRBJ1-2; perhaps TRBD1 as D (5 bases). This CDR3 contains 13 residues. Trimming removed 6 bases from V and 4 bases from J, with 12 bases in between. The germline V gene has CDR1 SNHLY and CDR2 FYNNEI.

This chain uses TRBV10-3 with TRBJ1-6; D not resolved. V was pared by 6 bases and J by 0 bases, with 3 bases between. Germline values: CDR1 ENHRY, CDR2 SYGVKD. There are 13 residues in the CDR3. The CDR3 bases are TGTGCCATCAGGAGCTCCTATAATTCACCCCTCCACTTT. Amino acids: CAIRSSYNSPLHF.

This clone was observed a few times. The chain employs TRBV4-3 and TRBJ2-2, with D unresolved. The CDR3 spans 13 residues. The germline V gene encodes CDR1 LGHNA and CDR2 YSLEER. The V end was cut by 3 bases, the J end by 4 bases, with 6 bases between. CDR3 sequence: CASSHYGTGELFF. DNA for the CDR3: TGCGCCAGCAGCCACTATGGCACCGGGGAGCTGTTTTTT.

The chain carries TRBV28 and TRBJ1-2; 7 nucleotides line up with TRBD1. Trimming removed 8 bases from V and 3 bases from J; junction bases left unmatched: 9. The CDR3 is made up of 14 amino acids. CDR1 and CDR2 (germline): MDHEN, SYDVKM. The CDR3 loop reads CASAHRGQHYGYTF. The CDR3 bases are TGTGCCAGCGCGCACCGGGGACAGCACTATGGCTACACCTTC.

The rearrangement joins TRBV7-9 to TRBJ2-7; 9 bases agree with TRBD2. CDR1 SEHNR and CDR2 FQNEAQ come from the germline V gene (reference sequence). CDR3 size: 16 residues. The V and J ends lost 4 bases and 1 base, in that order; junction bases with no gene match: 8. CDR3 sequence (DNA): TGTGCCAGCAGCTCAACCTTAGCGGGAGTTTCCTACGAGCAGTACTTC. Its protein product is CASSSTLAGVSYEQYF. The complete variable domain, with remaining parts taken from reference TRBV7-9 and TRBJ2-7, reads DTGVSQNPRHKITKRGQNVTFRCDPISEHNRLYWYRQTLGQGPEFLTYFQNEAQLEKSRLLSDRFSAERPKGSFSTLEIQRTEQGDSAMYLCASSSTLAGVSYEQYFGPGTRLTVT.

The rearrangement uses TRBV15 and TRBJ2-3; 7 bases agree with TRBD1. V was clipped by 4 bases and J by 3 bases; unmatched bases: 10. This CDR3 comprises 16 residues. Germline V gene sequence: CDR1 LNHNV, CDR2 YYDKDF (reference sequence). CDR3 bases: TGTGCCACCAGCAAAGAGGGACAGCTAGCAACAGATACGCAGTATTTT. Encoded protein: CATSKEGQLATDTQYF.

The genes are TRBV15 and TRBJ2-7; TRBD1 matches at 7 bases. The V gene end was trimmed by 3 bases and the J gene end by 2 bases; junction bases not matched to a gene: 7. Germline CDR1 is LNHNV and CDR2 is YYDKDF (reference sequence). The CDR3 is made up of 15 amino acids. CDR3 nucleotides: TGTGCCACCAGCAGGTCGGGACAGTTGGCCTACGAGCAGTACTTC. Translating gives CATSRSGQLAYEQYF.

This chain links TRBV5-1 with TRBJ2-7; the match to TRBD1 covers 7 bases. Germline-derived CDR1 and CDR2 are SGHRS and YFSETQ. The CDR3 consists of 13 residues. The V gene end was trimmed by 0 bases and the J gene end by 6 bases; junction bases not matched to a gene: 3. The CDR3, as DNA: TGCGCCAGCAGCTTGGATGGACAGGCCGAGCAGTACTTC. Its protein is CASSLDGQAEQYF.

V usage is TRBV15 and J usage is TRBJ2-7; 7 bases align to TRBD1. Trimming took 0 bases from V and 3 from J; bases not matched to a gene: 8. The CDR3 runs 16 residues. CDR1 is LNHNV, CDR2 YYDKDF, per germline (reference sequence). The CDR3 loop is CATSRDRDRAFYEQYF. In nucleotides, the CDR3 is TGTGCCACCAGCAGAGATCGCGACAGGGCTTTCTACGAGCAGTACTTC.